This T cell receptor (beta chain) was identified in a study of blood T cell repertoires in COVID-19. Study background: The origin of the acute and convalescent COVID-19 samples was the United States, Italy and Spain. PBMCs, B-cell-depleted T cells, or T cells were the source of the cDNA or gDNA that made up the material.

CDR1 is SGHTA and CDR2 is FQGNSA in the germline V gene. V was clipped by 5 bases and J by 2 bases, with 18 bases between them. The CDR3 is 17 residues long. Authors' methods: The assay estimated nucleated cells by amplifying reference gene primers. Sequencing was performed with immunoSEQ multiplex PCR; in TCRdb, only in-frame clones are kept and a portion is missing. The DNA was the basis for D and trimming; V, J and clone size are from that table. Of approximately 300,000 clones in the sample, around four fifths were seen once. The rearrangement uses TRBV7-2 and TRBJ2-2; D may be TRBD1 (6 bases). The sequencing sample was made of peripheral blood. This clonotype was sampled from a woman between 45 and 60 years old with active or convalescent COVID-19. The CDR3 DNA sequence: TGTGCCAGCAGCCCCGTTTTTGGGGGCCTTAACACCGGGGAGCTGTTTTTT. Protein product: CASSPVFGGLNTGELFF.